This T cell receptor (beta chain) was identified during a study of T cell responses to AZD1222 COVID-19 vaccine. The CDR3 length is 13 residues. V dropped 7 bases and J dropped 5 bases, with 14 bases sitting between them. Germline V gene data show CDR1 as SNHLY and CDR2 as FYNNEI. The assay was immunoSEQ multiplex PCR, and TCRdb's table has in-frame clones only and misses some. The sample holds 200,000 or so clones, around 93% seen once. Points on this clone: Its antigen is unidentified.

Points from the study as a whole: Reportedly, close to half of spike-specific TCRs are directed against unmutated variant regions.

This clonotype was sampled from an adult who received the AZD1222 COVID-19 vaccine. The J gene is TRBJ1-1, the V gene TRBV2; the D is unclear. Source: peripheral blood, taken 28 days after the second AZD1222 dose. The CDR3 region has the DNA TGTGCCAGCACTACCGGGGAGGGAACTGAAGCTTTCTTT. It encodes CASTTGEGTEAFF.